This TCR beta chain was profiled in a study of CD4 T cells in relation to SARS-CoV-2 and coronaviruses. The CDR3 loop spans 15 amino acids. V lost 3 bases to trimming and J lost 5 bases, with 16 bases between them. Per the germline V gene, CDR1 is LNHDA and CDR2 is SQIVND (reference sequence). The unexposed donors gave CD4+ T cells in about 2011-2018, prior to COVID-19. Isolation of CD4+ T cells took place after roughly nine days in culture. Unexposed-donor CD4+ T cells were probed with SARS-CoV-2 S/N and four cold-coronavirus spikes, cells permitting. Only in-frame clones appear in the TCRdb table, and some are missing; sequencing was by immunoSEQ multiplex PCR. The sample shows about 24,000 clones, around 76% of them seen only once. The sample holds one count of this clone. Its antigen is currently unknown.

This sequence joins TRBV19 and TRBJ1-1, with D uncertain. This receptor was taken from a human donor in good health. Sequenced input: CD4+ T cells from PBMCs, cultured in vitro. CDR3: CASSIDPGKGTEAFF. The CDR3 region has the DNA TGTGCCAGTAGTATTGATCCCGGAAAGGGAACTGAAGCTTTCTTT.